These 20 T cell receptor beta chains were all obtained from the same sample, sequenced in a study of T cell repertoires in aging, cancer and after chemotherapy. Amplification of TCR beta used genomic DNA extracted from peripheral blood. TRB rearrangements spanning V, D and J were amplified using mixed TRB-A/B primers. TCRdb redid the calling of the multiplex PCR reads with MiXCR, one entry per CDR3 protein. Of approximately 3,300 distinct CDR3 sequences in the sample, about 35% are singletons; the top ten hold less than 55%. The source material was blood. The receptors here all came from a human donor in good health.

The chain joins TRBV20-1 to TRBJ1-2; TRBD1 agrees at 9 bases. From germline, CDR1 is DFQATT and CDR2 SNEGSKA (reference sequence). The J segment lost 4 bases and the V segment lost 6 bases, leaving 9 bases of the junction unmatched. This CDR3 region has 14 residues. For the CDR3, the DNA is TGCAGTGCAACGAAACAGGGGGCAGGCTATGGCTACACCTTC. Translation gives CSATKQGAGYGYTF.

This sequence joins TRBV6-5 and TRBJ1-1, with 7 bases that match TRBD1. The CDR3 has 13 residues. Trimming cost V 7 bases and J 5 bases; bases outside gene matches: 7. Germline CDR1 is MNHEY and CDR2 is SVGAGI. In DNA form, the CDR3 reads TGTGCCAGCACCCGGGACAGCGGAACTGAAGCTTTCTTT. Translation: CASTRDSGTEAFF.

The chain links TRBV19 to TRBJ1-1, with 9 bases fitting TRBD1. Germline CDR1 is LNHDA and CDR2 is SQIVND (reference sequence). This CDR3 contains 14 residues. V was clipped by 5 bases and J by 5 bases; unmatched bases: 6. The CDR3, as DNA: TGTGCCAGTAGTCAACCCGACAGGGGGACTGAAGCTTTCTTT. Encoded protein: CASSQPDRGTEAFF. Based on the CDR3 plus reference TRBV19 and TRBJ1-1, the full variable domain is DGGITQSPKYLFRKEGQNVTLSCEQNLNHDAMYWYRQDPGQGLRLIYYSQIVNDFQKGDIAEGYSVSREKKESFPLTVTSAQKNPTAFYLCASSQPDRGTEAFFGQGTRLTVV.

This clonotype was detected a few times. V gene TRBV18 combines with J gene TRBJ2-1; 8 nucleotides align to TRBD2. Germline CDR1 reads KGHSH; CDR2 reads LQKENI. V lost 3 bases and J lost 8; bases outside the gene matches: 6. The CDR3 length is 14 residues. In nucleotides, the CDR3 is TGTGCCAGCTCACCCCGGGAGGGGATGGATGAGCAGTTCTTC. Its protein is CASSPREGMDEQFF.

J is TRBJ1-2 and V is TRBV5-6, with a weak D call TRBD1 (5 bases). The CDR3 runs 14 residues. V lost 3 bases and J 4 bases, leaving 13 bases between the germline ends. Germline V CDR1 and CDR2: SGHDT, YYEEEE. The CDR3 here is CASSWGRVSYGYTF. CDR3 in DNA: TGTGCCAGCAGCTGGGGCAGGGTGAGCTATGGCTACACCTTC.

The chain has TRBV30 and TRBJ1-3; unclear D gene. Per germline, CDR1 GTSNPN and CDR2 SVGIG (reference sequence). The CDR3 length is 12 residues. Between the trimmed V and J ends, which lost 3 bases and 4 bases, there was a span of 7 bases. Here the CDR3 reads CAWSPGGNTIYF. DNA for the CDR3: TGTGCCTGGAGCCCCGGAGGAAACACCATATATTTT.

The chain has TRBV30 and TRBJ1-5; D unclear. The CDR3 contains 13 residues. V was pared by 5 bases and J by 0 bases, with 8 bases between. Looked up from germline, CDR1 is GTSNPN and CDR2 is SVGIG (reference sequence). This CDR3 reads CAWGAYSNQPQHF. DNA of the CDR3: TGTGCCTGGGGAGCGTATAGCAATCAGCCCCAGCATTTT. Supplemented by reference TRBV30 and TRBJ1-5, the full variable domain reads SQTIHQWPATLVQPVGSPLSLECTVEGTSNPNLYWYRQAAGRGLQLLFYSVGIGQISSEVPQNLSASRPQDRQFILSSKKLLLSDSGFYLCAWGAYSNQPQHFGDGTRLSIL.

J is TRBJ1-2 and V is TRBV6-5, with D uncertain. Germline values: CDR1 MNHEY, CDR2 SVGAGI. V lost 7 bases, J lost 4 bases, and 10 bases lay in between. The CDR3 is made up of 12 amino acids. CDR3 in amino acids: CASTERAYGYTF. The CDR3 DNA sequence: TGTGCCAGCACCGAAAGGGCCTATGGCTACACCTTC.

The rearrangement joins TRBV12-3 or TRBV12-4 to TRBJ1-4; 8 bases match TRBD1. The CDR3 runs to 15 residues. V shed 2 bases, J shed 7 bases, and the junction held 6 bases outside the gene matches. DNA for the CDR3: TGTGCCAGCAGTTTACAGGGGGCGGTGAGTGAAAAACTGTTTTTT. It is translated as CASSLQGAVSEKLFF.

The chain couples TRBV27 to TRBJ2-7; a weak D match, TRBD1 (6 bases). V shed 5 bases and J shed 3 bases, with 14 bases lying between them. Germline loops: CDR1 MNHEY, CDR2 SMNVEV (reference sequence). The CDR3 loop spans 14 amino acids. CDR3 residues: CASSLGTPIYEQYF. The CDR3, as DNA: TGTGCCAGCAGTCTCGGGACACCAATCTACGAGCAGTACTTC.

The chain carries TRBV18 and TRBJ2-6; D is undetermined. This CDR3 contains 17 residues. V was cut by 3 bases and J by 0 bases, with 12 bases left in between. Germline CDR1 reads KGHSH; CDR2 reads LQKENI. CDR3 sequence: CASSPFDGISGANVLTF. CDR3 nucleotides: TGTGCCAGCTCACCTTTCGACGGCATCTCTGGGGCCAACGTCCTGACTTTC.

The V call is TRBV6-6, the J call TRBJ1-4; TRBD1 is a possible D gene (6 bases). The CDR3 loop spans 14 amino acids. In germline, CDR1 is MNHNY, CDR2 SVGAGI (reference sequence). V shed 4 bases and J shed 9 bases, with 15 bases lying between them. The CDR3 reads CASSSRGRGQKLFF. The CDR3 bases are TGTGCCAGCAGTTCCCGGGGGCGAGGTCAAAAACTGTTTTTT.

The sample holds a few counts of this clonotype. The chain combines TRBV27 with TRBJ1-2, with D possibly being TRBD1 (6 bases). Trimming left V 4 bases short and J 8 bases short, with 14 bases between. The germline V gene has CDR1 MNHEY and CDR2 SMNVEV (reference sequence). The CDR3 consists of 13 residues. CDR3 residues: CASSSYREEGYTF. The DNA for the CDR3 is TGTGCCAGCAGTTCGTACAGGGAGGAAGGCTACACCTTC.

For the CDR3, the DNA is TGTGCCAGCAGTCCCTCGGGACAGTCCAGGCTCTACAATGAGCAGTTCTTC. It encodes CASSPSGQSRLYNEQFF. The J gene is TRBJ2-1, the V gene TRBV6-5, with 7 nucleotides matching TRBD1. The ends lost 5 bases at V and 3 bases at J; junction bases unmatched: 13. CDR3 length equals 17 residues. CDR1 MNHEY and CDR2 SVGAGI come from the germline V gene.

The table lists this clonotype with a few counts. The chain is built from TRBV6-2 or TRBV6-3 and TRBJ1-5, with D possibly matching TRBD1 (5 bases). Trimming removed 0 bases from V and 7 bases from J, with 13 bases in between. The germline V gene encodes CDR1 MNHEY and CDR2 SVGEGT. This CDR3 contains 15 residues. The CDR3 reads CASSYSRGFGQPQHF. CDR3 DNA: TGTGCCAGCAGTTACTCCCGGGGCTTCGGCCAGCCCCAGCATTTT.

This clonotype qualifies as medium-sized. V gene TRBV11-1 combines with J gene TRBJ1-4; D is unclear. Germline CDR1 and CDR2: SGHAT and FQDESV (reference sequence). V was trimmed by 2 bases and J by 4 bases, leaving 5 bases between them. The CDR3 contains 13 residues. As DNA, the CDR3 is TGTGCCAGCAGCTTACAGCTTAATGAAAAACTGTTTTTT. The encoded protein is CASSLQLNEKLFF.

The chain joins TRBV30 to TRBJ2-7; perhaps TRBD2 as D (7 bases). V lost 0 bases to trimming and J lost 1 base, with 10 bases between them. This CDR3 has 14 amino acids. The germline CDR1 and CDR2 sequences are GTSNPN and SVGIG (reference sequence). DNA for the CDR3: TGTGCCTGGAGTGTAGGGGGGGGGTCCTACGAGCAGTACTTC. Amino acid sequence: CAWSVGGGSYEQYF. The full variable domain, its missing parts supplied by reference TRBV30 and TRBJ2-7, is SQTIHQWPATLVQPVGSPLSLECTVEGTSNPNLYWYRQAAGRGLQLLFYSVGIGQISSEVPQNLSASRPQDRQFILSSKKLLLSDSGFYLCAWSVGGGSYEQYFGPGTRLTVT.

In its sample, this clonotype is medium-sized. This chain joins TRBV19 and TRBJ2-3, with D hard to call. This CDR3 comprises 12 residues. Trimming shortened V by 5 bases and J by 6 bases, and 9 bases separated the two germline ends. CDR1 is LNHDA, CDR2 SQIVND, per germline (reference sequence). DNA of the CDR3: TGTGCCAGTAGTGATTCTTGGGATACGCAGTATTTT. Its translation is CASSDSWDTQYF.

The chain combines TRBV20-1 with TRBJ2-3; 10 nucleotides match TRBD2. CDR1 and CDR2 (germline): DFQATT, SNEGSKA (reference sequence). CDR3 length: 15 residues. The ends lost 0 bases at V and 4 bases at J; junction bases unmatched: 4. CDR3 sequence reads: CSAREERGGADTQYF. CDR3 bases: TGCAGTGCTAGAGAAGAGCGGGGGGGAGCAGATACGCAGTATTTT.

A remark on this clonotype: Here the CDR3 omits its conserved ending phenylalanine or tryptophan, so a read error is the likely source. The DNA is omitted, as the CDR3 cannot be located on it reliably, and the CDR3 follows TCRdb's listing. The V gene is TRBV5-6, the J gene TRBJ1-1; whether TRBD1, the table's D call, matches the DNA was not checked. The length of the CDR3 is 8 amino acids, counting both ends. Germline V lookup: CDR1 SGHDT, CDR2 YYEEEE. This CDR3 is CASRGPPA.